A single sample gave rise to the 19 T cell receptor beta chains below, sequenced in a study of blood T cell repertoires in COVID-19. Method: immunoSEQ multiplex PCR; TCRdb's copy keeps in-frame clones and lacks some. The sample has about 79,000 clones; 75% to 90% are singletons. Sequencing input: peripheral blood. The receptors here all came from a man in his 70s with active or convalescent COVID-19.

This chain joins TRBV18 and TRBJ1-2; TRBD1 matches at 7 bases. This CDR3 comprises 15 residues. Germline CDR1 KGHSH, CDR2 LQKENI. Trimming at V came to 3 bases and at J to 0 bases, leaving 4 bases not matched to a gene. This chain's CDR3 is CASSPGTEANYGYTF. The CDR3 region has the DNA TGTGCCAGCTCACCCGGGACAGAAGCTAACTATGGCTACACCTTC.

Only one count was recorded for this clone. The chain combines TRBV19 with TRBJ2-2, with a possible D match to TRBD1 (6 bases). This CDR3 is built from 17 residues. Germline CDR1 and CDR2: LNHDA and SQIVND (reference sequence). V was cut by 1 base and J by 0 bases, with 12 bases left in between. CDR3 sequence: CASSIAPGHTNTGELFF. The CDR3, as DNA: TGTGCCAGTAGTATAGCCCCGGGACATACGAACACCGGGGAGCTGTTTTTT.

A single count supports this clone. V usage is TRBV15 and J usage is TRBJ1-1; maybe TRBD1 (6 bases). V was trimmed by 0 bases and J by 4 bases, leaving 12 bases between them. Germline V gene lookup returns CDR1 LNHNV and CDR2 YYDKDF (reference sequence). The CDR3 has 15 amino acids. In DNA form, the CDR3 reads TGTGCCACCAGCAGAGACTGGGGCAGGGGCACTGAAGCTTTCTTT. As protein: CATSRDWGRGTEAFF.

This chain links TRBV5-6 with TRBJ2-1; D perhaps matches TRBD1 (5 bases). V was cut by 4 bases and J by 7 bases, with 15 bases left in between. CDR1 is SGHDT and CDR2 is YYEEEE in the germline V gene. The CDR3 has 14 residues. The CDR3 is CASSRTGVRNEQFF. The DNA of the CDR3 is TGTGCCAGCAGCCGCACAGGAGTTAGGAATGAGCAGTTCTTC.

V and J are TRBV27 and TRBJ2-7, with D hard to call. From germline, CDR1 is MNHEY and CDR2 SMNVEV (reference sequence). CDR3 size: 15 residues. V shed 2 bases and J shed 2 bases, with 13 bases lying between them. The CDR3 region is CASSLSPAQPYEQYF. CDR3 nucleotide sequence: TGTGCCAGCAGTTTAAGCCCCGCCCAACCCTACGAGCAGTACTTC.

This clone has only a few counts. The rearrangement uses TRBV22-1 and TRBJ2-7; TRBD2 is the table's D call and was not checked against the DNA. TRBV22-1 is annotated as a pseudogene. The CDR3 spans 16 residues. The CDR3 DNA sequence: TGTCCTGGGAGCGCACTACACGGACTCCAAAGGAGCGAGCAGTACTTC. The encoded protein is CPGSALHGLQRSEQYF.

The chain recombines TRBV5-1 with TRBJ2-7, with D hard to call. This CDR3 region has 13 residues. Germline CDR1 and CDR2: SGHRS and YFSETQ. Trimming shortened V by 2 bases and J by 7 bases, and 13 bases separated the two germline ends. The chain's CDR3 is CASSFDSFGEQYF. Here the CDR3 DNA reads TGCGCCAGCAGCTTCGATTCCTTCGGGGAGCAGTACTTC. Supplemented by reference TRBV5-1 and TRBJ2-7, the full variable domain reads KAGVTQTPRYLIKTRGQQVTLSCSPISGHRSVSWYQQTPGQGLQFLFEYFSETQRNKGNFPGRFSGRQFSNSRSEMNVSTLELGDSALYLCASSFDSFGEQYFGPGTRLTVT.

The chain has TRBV6-5 and TRBJ2-2; possible D gene TRBD2, 5 bases. The CDR3 covers 13 residues. Looked up from germline, CDR1 is MNHEY and CDR2 is SVGAGI. The ends were cut back, 8 bases at V and 5 bases at J, with 12 bases in the middle. CDR3 DNA: TGTGCCAGCCGGACTGTAACGACCGGGGAGCTGTTTTTT. It codes for CASRTVTTGELFF.

CDR3 sequence: CASSRAVEYEQYF. CDR3 DNA: TGTGCCAGCAGCCGAGCGGTTGAATACGAGCAGTACTTC. V gene TRBV6-2 or TRBV6-3 combines with J gene TRBJ2-7; tentative D call: TRBD2 (5 bases). V lost 6 bases and J 4 bases, leaving 13 bases between the germline ends. The CDR3 contains 13 residues. The germline CDR1 and CDR2 sequences are MNHEY and SVGEGT.

The genes are TRBV30 and TRBJ2-6; TRBD1 aligns across 11 bases. The CDR3 runs 17 residues. CDR1 is GTSNPN, CDR2 SVGIG, per germline (reference sequence). V lost 1 base and J lost 2; bases outside the gene matches: 4. The CDR3 sequence: CAWSGGQGATGANVLTF. The CDR3 DNA follows: TGTGCCTGGAGTGGCGGACAGGGGGCAACTGGGGCCAACGTCCTGACTTTC.

The chain has TRBV5-6 and TRBJ1-4; D ambiguous. This CDR3 is built from 14 residues. Germline CDR1 is SGHDT and CDR2 is YYEEEE. Trimming shortened V by 3 bases and J by 2 bases, and 8 bases separated the two germline ends. This chain's CDR3 is CASSSLVTNEKLFF. CDR3 nucleotides: TGTGCCAGCAGCTCCTTAGTTACTAATGAAAAACTGTTTTTT.

V usage is TRBV9 and J usage is TRBJ2-7; no reliable D call. V was trimmed by 1 base and J by 3 bases, leaving 11 bases between them. CDR3 length equals 14 residues. Germline V CDR1 and CDR2: SGDLS, YYNGEE. This CDR3 is CASSVTASIYEQYF. CDR3 bases: TGTGCCAGCAGCGTAACTGCTAGTATCTACGAGCAGTACTTC.

The V gene is TRBV4-3, the J gene TRBJ1-2, with TRBD1 matching 7 bases. This CDR3 region has 16 residues. The V segment lost 0 bases and the J segment 6 bases; nucleotides outside the gene matches: 10. CDR1 is LGHNA and CDR2 is YSLEER in the germline V gene. In DNA, the CDR3 is TGCGCCAGCAGCCAAGAGACAGGGCTCGATATGGATGGCTACACCTTC. Translation: CASSQETGLDMDGYTF.

The sample holds a few counts of this clone. The rearrangement links TRBV6-2 or TRBV6-3 to TRBJ2-7; tentatively, D is TRBD1 (5 bases). The CDR3 is 12 amino acids. V was cut by 2 bases and J by 6 bases, with 8 bases left in between. From germline, CDR1 is MNHEY and CDR2 SVGEGT. The CDR3 nucleotides are TGTGCCAGCAGTTACGGTAGGGGCGAGCAGTACTTC. This encodes CASSYGRGEQYF.

The chain carries TRBV5-1 and TRBJ2-3; D is unclear. V gave up 1 base and J gave up 6 bases, with 9 bases separating them. This CDR3 is built from 13 residues. The germline V gene encodes CDR1 SGHRS and CDR2 YFSETQ. The CDR3 loop is CASSLQTGDTQYF. The CDR3 region has the DNA TGCGCCAGCAGCTTGCAAACCGGGGATACGCAGTATTTT.

The chain uses TRBV24-1 and TRBJ2-1; 8 nucleotides line up with TRBD2. Trimming removed 1 base from V and 3 bases from J; junction bases left unmatched: 4. The germline CDR1 and CDR2 sequences are KGHDR and SFDVKD. This CDR3 region has 16 residues. CDR3 nucleotide sequence: TGTGCCACCAGTGATTTTGGGAGCGGGAGCTACAATGAGCAGTTCTTC. Protein product: CATSDFGSGSYNEQFF.

The CDR3 here is CASSLGIRDRTNTEAFF. The CDR3 DNA follows: TGCGCCAGCAGCTTGGGAATCCGGGACAGGACAAACACTGAAGCTTTCTTT. V gene TRBV5-1 combines with J gene TRBJ1-1; 8 positions match TRBD1. From germline, CDR1 is SGHRS and CDR2 YFSETQ. The length of the CDR3 is 17 residues. V shed 0 bases and J 2 bases; nucleotides not matched to a gene: 9.

This chain uses TRBV7-2 with TRBJ1-1; 9 bases map to TRBD1. CDR1 is SGHTA, CDR2 FQGNSA, per germline. V dropped 5 bases and J dropped 5; count of bases not matched to a gene: 6. CDR3 length equals 14 residues. CDR3 DNA sequence: TGTGCCAGCAGCCCATGGGACAGGGTAACTGAAGCTTTCTTT. This encodes CASSPWDRVTEAFF.

The chain employs TRBV30 and TRBJ1-2; D ambiguous. Germline CDR1 and CDR2: GTSNPN and SVGIG (reference sequence). Trimming cost V 0 bases and J 8 bases, with 10 bases left between them. This CDR3 contains 12 residues. CDR3 protein: CAWSVSVYGYTF. The CDR3 DNA is TGTGCCTGGAGTGTATCCGTCTACGGCTACACCTTC.